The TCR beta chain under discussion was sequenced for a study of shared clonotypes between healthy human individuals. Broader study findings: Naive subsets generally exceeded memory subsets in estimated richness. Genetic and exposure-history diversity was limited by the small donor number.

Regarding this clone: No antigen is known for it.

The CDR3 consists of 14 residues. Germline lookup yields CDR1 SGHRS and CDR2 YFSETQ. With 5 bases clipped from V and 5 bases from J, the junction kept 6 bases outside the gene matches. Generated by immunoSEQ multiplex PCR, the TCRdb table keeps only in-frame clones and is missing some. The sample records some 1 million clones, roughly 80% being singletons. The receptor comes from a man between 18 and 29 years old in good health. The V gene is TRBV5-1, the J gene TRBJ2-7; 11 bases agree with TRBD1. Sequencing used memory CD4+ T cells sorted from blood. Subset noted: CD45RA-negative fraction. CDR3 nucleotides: TGCGCCAGCAGAATCGGGACAGGGGGAAACGAGCAGTACTTC. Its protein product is CASRIGTGGNEQYF.